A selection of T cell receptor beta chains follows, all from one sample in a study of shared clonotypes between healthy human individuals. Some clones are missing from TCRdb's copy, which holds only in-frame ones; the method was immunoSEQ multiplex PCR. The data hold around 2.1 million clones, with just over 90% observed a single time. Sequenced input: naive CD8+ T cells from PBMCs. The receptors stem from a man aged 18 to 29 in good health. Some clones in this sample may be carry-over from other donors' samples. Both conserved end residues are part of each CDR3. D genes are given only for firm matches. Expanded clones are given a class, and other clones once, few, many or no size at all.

DNA: TGTGCCAGCAGCCAAGAGGCGGGAAACTGGTACGAGCAGTACTTC
CDR3: CASSQEAGNWYEQYF
D: -
J: TRBJ2-7
V: TRBV4-2
size: -

DNA: TGTGCCAGCAGTTTAATATACAATGAGCAGTTCTTC
CDR3: CASSLIYNEQFF
D: -
J: TRBJ2-1
V: TRBV28
size: -

DNA: TGTGCCAGCAGTGAACTACAGGGGGTTCGGCAGTACGAGCAGTACTTC
CDR3: CASSELQGVRQYEQYF
D: TRBD1
J: TRBJ2-7
V: TRBV2
size: -

DNA: TGCAGCGTTGAAGATCCGGCGGGAGGGGGGGATGAGCAGTTCTTC
CDR3: CSVEDPAGGGDEQFF
D: TRBD2
J: TRBJ2-1
V: TRBV29-1
size: -

DNA: TGTGCCAGCAGCGTAGGAGGGGTGAGCCAGCCCCAGCATTTT
CDR3: CASSVGGVSQPQHF
D: -
J: TRBJ1-5
V: TRBV9
size: -

DNA: TGCGCCAGCAGCTCTAGCACCAAAGAGACCCAGTACTTC
CDR3: CASSSSTKETQYF
D: -
J: TRBJ2-5
V: TRBV4-3
size: -

DNA: TGTGCCAGCAGCTTAGACGTCGGGGGAGATACGCAGTATTTT
CDR3: CASSLDVGGDTQYF
D: -
J: TRBJ2-3
V: TRBV7-9
size: -

DNA: TGTGCCAGCAGCTCCGGGTCACCCCTCCACTTT
CDR3: CASSSGSPLHF
D: -
J: TRBJ1-6
V: TRBV13
size: -

DNA: TGCAGCGTCCGGACCGGGACCTCCCCCGGGGAGCTGTTTTTT
CDR3: CSVRTGTSPGELFF
D: -
J: TRBJ2-2
V: TRBV29-1
size: -

DNA: TGTGCCAGCAGCTCCCGACAGGGTCTTAATCTCTGGGAAGCTTTCTTT
CDR3: CASSSRQGLNLWEAFF
D: TRBD1
J: TRBJ1-1
V: TRBV13
size: few

DNA: TGCGCCAGCAGCTTGGAATTAGCGGGAGCGCCGTGGAGCGGGGAGCTGTTTTTT
CDR3: CASSLELAGAPWSGELFF
D: TRBD2
J: TRBJ2-2
V: TRBV5-1
size: -

DNA: TGCAGCGTTGAGACGGCGGGAGGGCCGTTCGGGGAGCAGTTCTTC
CDR3: CSVETAGGPFGEQFF
D: TRBD2
J: TRBJ2-1
V: TRBV29-1
size: once

DNA: TGTGCCAGCAGCTTAGGAGTGTGGTCCGCCTACAATGAGCAGTTCTTC
CDR3: CASSLGVWSAYNEQFF
D: -
J: TRBJ2-1
V: TRBV7-2
size: -

DNA: TGTGCCAGCAGTTTCCGTCCCCCAGGACTGAACACTGAAGCTTTCTTT
CDR3: CASSFRPPGLNTEAFF
D: -
J: TRBJ1-1
V: TRBV28
size: -

DNA: TGTGCCAGCAGCGTAGTTATAGGGCCGGGGTTGGAAGCTTTCTTT
CDR3: CASSVVIGPGLEAFF
D: -
J: TRBJ1-1
V: TRBV9
size: -

DNA: TGTGCCAGCTCACCCCCGGACAGGAGGGGCTACACCTTC
CDR3: CASSPPDRRGYTF
D: TRBD1
J: TRBJ1-2
V: TRBV18
size: few

DNA: TGTGCCACCAGCAGAATCCTAGCGGGAAGCTTGAATACGCAGTATTTT
CDR3: CATSRILAGSLNTQYF
D: TRBD2
J: TRBJ2-3
V: TRBV15
size: -

DNA: TGTGCCAGCAGCGAGGTGGGGACAGGGAACTATGGCTACACCTTC
CDR3: CASSEVGTGNYGYTF
D: TRBD1
J: TRBJ1-2
V: TRBV7-9
size: -

DNA: TGTGCCAGCAGCTGGGGGCCCGGCGGGGTAGACAATGAGCAGTTCTTC
CDR3: CASSWGPGGVDNEQFF
D: -
J: TRBJ2-1
V: TRBV7-9
size: -

DNA: TGTGCCAGCAGCTTAGACCAGGTTAGGGGCTACACCTTC
CDR3: CASSLDQVRGYTF
D: -
J: TRBJ1-2
V: TRBV7-9
size: -

DNA: TGTGCCAGCAGCTGGACTAGCGGGAGGGCTACCTACGAGCAGTACTTC
CDR3: CASSWTSGRATYEQYF
D: TRBD2
J: TRBJ2-7
V: TRBV11-1
size: -

DNA: TGTGCCTGGAGTCGGGCTGTTGCCTACGAGCAGTACTTC
CDR3: CAWSRAVAYEQYF
D: -
J: TRBJ2-7
V: TRBV30
size: -

DNA: TGTGCCAGCAGCTTCGGTGGTGGCGGGAGACAGGAGACCCAGTACTTC
CDR3: CASSFGGGGRQETQYF
D: TRBD2
J: TRBJ2-5
V: TRBV7-9
size: -

DNA: TGTGCCTGGGCCTACGGGACGTCCCCTAGCACTGAAGCTTTCTTT
CDR3: CAWAYGTSPSTEAFF
D: -
J: TRBJ1-1
V: TRBV30
size: -

DNA: TGTGCCAGCAGCGATGGGACGGCTGAAGCTTTCTTT
CDR3: CASSDGTAEAFF
D: -
J: TRBJ1-1
V: TRBV7-9
size: -

DNA: TGTGCCAGTAGTATACTCCTGACAGGGGACCCCAAAAACATTCAGTACTTC
CDR3: CASSILLTGDPKNIQYF
D: TRBD1
J: TRBJ2-4
V: TRBV19
size: -

DNA: TGTGCCAGCAGTTTCGGCAATGAGCAGTTCTTC
CDR3: CASSFGNEQFF
D: -
J: TRBJ2-1
V: TRBV27
size: few

DNA: TGTGCCACCAGCCAAGGACAGGGCTATGGCTACACCTTC
CDR3: CATSQGQGYGYTF
D: TRBD1
J: TRBJ1-2
V: TRBV15
size: -

DNA: TGCGCCAGCAGTGAGCGAAGGGGGGACACTGAAGCTTTCTTT
CDR3: CASSERRGDTEAFF
D: -
J: TRBJ1-1
V: TRBV10-2
size: -

DNA: TGTGCCAGCAGGGGACTAGCTGACTACGAGCAGTACTTC
CDR3: CASRGLADYEQYF
D: TRBD2
J: TRBJ2-7
V: TRBV6-5
size: once

DNA: TGTGCCAGCAGCGTGGGTTCTAGATTCGAGCAGTTCTTC
CDR3: CASSVGSRFEQFF
D: -
J: TRBJ2-1
V: TRBV9
size: -

DNA: TGTGCCAGCAGCGTTAGCGGGACCAGCTCCTACGAGCAGTACTTC
CDR3: CASSVSGTSSYEQYF
D: TRBD2
J: TRBJ2-7
V: TRBV5-6
size: -